One and the same sample provided the 25 T cell receptor beta chains below, sequenced in a study of neurological immune-mediated disorders. TCRdb reanalysed the 5' RACE reads using MiXCR and keeps one entry per CDR3 protein. The data show 30,000 to 35,000 distinct CDR3 sequences, roughly a quarter seen once. Sample: CD4+ T cells from blood. The receptors come from a man in his fifties or sixties with HTLV-1-associated myelopathy (HAM/TSP).

This sequence joins TRBV11-2 and TRBJ2-1; no firm D call. The J call may be faulty, since TRBJ2-3 better matches the DNA end. CDR1 and CDR2 from the germline V gene are SGHAT and FQNNGV. The CDR3 has 15 residues. The CDR3 is CASAQLVTDTDTQYF. As DNA, the CDR3 is TGTGCCAGCGCCCAACTTGTAACGGACACAGATACGCAGTATTTT.

The sample holds many counts of this clonotype. This chain connects TRBV5-1 to TRBJ2-5; 11 positions agree with TRBD2. With 1 base clipped from V and 5 bases from J, the junction kept 10 bases outside the gene matches. Germline V gene data show CDR1 as SGHRS and CDR2 as YFSETQ. The CDR3 loop spans 17 amino acids. CDR3 loop: CASSLTLAGGPGETQYF. The CDR3 DNA sequence: TGCGCCAGCAGCTTGACCTTAGCGGGAGGGCCCGGGGAGACCCAGTACTTC.

The J gene is TRBJ2-1, the V gene TRBV5-1, with 11 bases aligning to TRBD2. The CDR3 totals 15 residues. With 5 bases clipped from V and 2 bases from J, the junction kept 3 bases outside the gene matches. Germline assignment: CDR1 SGHRS and CDR2 YFSETQ. The CDR3 is CASRLAGDTYNEQFF. In nucleotides, the CDR3 is TGCGCCAGCAGACTAGCGGGGGACACCTACAATGAGCAGTTCTTC.

This clonotype was recorded at least ten times. The chain has TRBV27 and TRBJ1-5; D unclear. Deletions cut 5 bases from V and 7 bases from J, with 12 bases between. The germline CDR1 and CDR2 sequences are MNHEY and SMNVEV (reference sequence). The CDR3 has 13 residues. In DNA, the CDR3 is TGTGCCAGCAGTGGACCGAGACCACAGCCCCAGCATTTT. This encodes CASSGPRPQPQHF.

This clonotype was recorded at least ten times. CDR3 DNA: TGTGCCACCAGTGACCCCCGGACAGGAGGCAATGAGCAGTTCTTC. Translated: CATSDPRTGGNEQFF. This rearrangement joins TRBV24-1 to TRBJ2-1; 7 nucleotides agree with TRBD1. The CDR3 sequence is 15 residues long. The ends lost 4 bases at V and 6 bases at J; junction bases unmatched: 8. Germline CDR1 KGHDR, CDR2 SFDVKD.

This clonotype was recorded many times. The genes are TRBV29-1 and TRBJ2-5; TRBD1 might be the D (6 bases). CDR3 size: 14 residues. The germline V gene has CDR1 SQVTM and CDR2 ANQGSEA. Trimming left V 4 bases short and J 5 bases short, with 17 bases between. Written as DNA, the CDR3 is TGCAGCGTTGGGGGACCACGGCAGGGGGAGACCCAGTACTTC. Protein: CSVGGPRQGETQYF.

This clonotype has at least ten counts. The V call is TRBV20-1, the J call TRBJ1-1; the D is unclear. Germline values: CDR1 DFQATT, CDR2 SNEGSKA (reference sequence). This CDR3 has 17 amino acids. V was pared by 4 bases and J by 2 bases, with 23 bases between. The CDR3 loop reads CSATLPRRTIVNTEAFF. The CDR3 coding sequence is TGCAGTGCTACCTTGCCTCGACGTACCATTGTCAACACTGAAGCTTTCTTT.

This clonotype was counted at least ten times. The genes are TRBV5-1 and TRBJ2-2; a weak D match, TRBD2 (6 bases). CDR3 length: 16 amino acids. Germline V gene lookup returns CDR1 SGHRS and CDR2 YFSETQ. The germline V and J ends were trimmed by 4 bases and 0 bases, with 13 bases remaining between them. The CDR3 region has the DNA TGCGCCAGCAGCCACGGAGGGACTTCGAACACCGGGGAGCTGTTTTTT. Translation: CASSHGGTSNTGELFF.

This clonotype has a count of ten or more. V usage is TRBV5-1 and J usage is TRBJ1-4; 7 bases match TRBD1. After removal of 4 bases from V and 7 bases from J, the junction contained 13 bases not matched to a gene. The CDR3 is 16 amino acids. In germline, CDR1 is SGHRS, CDR2 YFSETQ. CDR3 sequence: CASSPGGKGASEKLFF. DNA of the CDR3: TGCGCCAGCAGCCCTGGCGGGAAGGGGGCAAGTGAAAAACTGTTTTTT.

The V gene is TRBV7-9, the J gene TRBJ1-2; D is undetermined. The V gene's germline CDR1 is SEHNR and CDR2 FQNEAQ (reference sequence). V lost 11 bases to trimming and J lost 8 bases, with 18 bases between them. This CDR3 region has 12 residues. The CDR3: CAGGGLQRGYTF. The DNA for the CDR3 is TGTGCCGGAGGAGGACTTCAGAGGGGCTACACCTTC.

This clonotype was picked up many times. V usage is TRBV19 and J usage is TRBJ1-6; D gene unclear. V lost 6 bases and J lost 9, with 12 bases in between. CDR1 and CDR2 from the germline V gene are LNHDA and SQIVND (reference sequence). CDR3 length equals 13 residues. The CDR3 protein is CASRKRMLSPLHF. The CDR3 DNA sequence: TGTGCCAGTAGGAAGAGAATGCTTTCACCCCTCCACTTT.

Many counts were recorded for this clonotype. This chain uses TRBV6-5 with TRBJ2-5, with 8 bases matching TRBD1. Germline V gene data show CDR1 as MNHEY and CDR2 as SVGAGI. V lost 6 bases and J lost 5; bases outside the gene matches: 8. The CDR3 totals 14 residues. CDR3 residues: CASSLRTGRETQYF. CDR3 sequence (DNA): TGTGCCAGCAGCCTCCGGACAGGGCGGGAGACCCAGTACTTC.

As concerns this clonotype: Just one base apart from a much larger clone, this may be a read error. The chain joins TRBV5-1 to TRBJ1-2, with TRBD1 matching over 8 bases. CDR1 and CDR2 from the germline V gene are SGHRS and YFSETQ. The CDR3 sequence is 12 residues long. The CDR3 sequence is CTSSLTGGGYTF. The CDR3 region has the DNA TGCACCAGCAGCCTTACAGGGGGAGGCTACACCTTC.

This clonotype has at least ten counts. V usage is TRBV25-1 and J usage is TRBJ2-5; the D is unclear. The CDR3 extends over 14 amino acids. Germline values: CDR1 MGHDK, CDR2 SYGVNS. The V and J ends lost 2 bases and 0 bases respectively, with 7 bases between them. The CDR3 is CASSEIRDQETQYF. DNA for the CDR3: TGTGCCAGCAGTGAAATCCGGGACCAAGAGACCCAGTACTTC.

This clonotype was observed at least ten times. The CDR3 DNA reads as TGTGCCACCAGTGATGCCAGTAACTATGGCTACACCTTC. As protein: CATSDASNYGYTF. The V call is TRBV24-1, the J call TRBJ1-2; D remains unclear. CDR1 and CDR2 from the germline V gene are KGHDR and SFDVKD. Trimming took off 3 bases at V and 1 base at J, with 5 bases between the two ends. CDR3 size: 13 residues.

The gene calls are TRBV2 and TRBJ1-1; D is ambiguous. Germline V gives CDR1 SNHLY, CDR2 FYNNEI. Trimming left V 6 bases short and J 4 bases short, with 18 bases between. The CDR3 runs to 15 residues. CDR3: CASSTIKSSGTEAFF. CDR3 coding DNA: TGTGCCAGCAGCACCATAAAGTCATCGGGCACTGAAGCTTTCTTT. Full variable domain (missing parts from reference TRBV2 and TRBJ1-1): EPEVTQTPSHQVTQMGQEVILRCVPISNHLYFYWYRQILGQKVEFLVSFYNNEISEKSEIFDDQFSVERPDGSNFTLKIRSTKLEDSAMYFCASSTIKSSGTEAFFGQGTRLTVV.

This clonotype showed up many times. The rearrangement joins TRBV29-1 to TRBJ2-7; 14 nucleotides agree with TRBD2. Per germline, CDR1 SQVTM and CDR2 ANQGSEA. The CDR3 contains 13 residues. The J segment lost 4 bases and the V segment lost 6 bases, leaving 2 bases of the junction unmatched. CDR3 sequence: CSVGTSGSYEQYF. For the CDR3, the DNA is TGCAGCGTGGGGACTAGCGGGAGTTACGAGCAGTACTTC.

The V call is TRBV5-1, the J call TRBJ2-1, with D unclear. The CDR3 has 12 residues. V lost 4 bases and J lost 7, with 9 bases in between. Germline values: CDR1 SGHRS, CDR2 YFSETQ. CDR3 sequence reads: CASSALGNEQFF. For the CDR3, the DNA is TGCGCCAGCAGCGCTCTTGGGAATGAGCAGTTCTTC.

In its sample, this clonotype was seen a few times. The J gene is TRBJ1-2, the V gene TRBV20-1; the D is unclear. CDR3 length: 17 residues. CDR1 DFQATT and CDR2 SNEGSKA come from the germline V gene (reference sequence). The V end lost 0 bases, the J end lost 10 bases, and 27 bases lay between the germline ends. The CDR3 sequence: CSARDLSQAITRLIYTF. The CDR3 nucleotides read TGCAGTGCTAGAGATCTGAGTCAGGCCATAACCCGATTAATCTACACCTTC.

This clonotype was counted many times. The chain has TRBV7-3 and TRBJ1-6; no clear D. The CDR3 length is 14 residues. Germline lookup yields CDR1 SGHTA and CDR2 FQGTGA. V was trimmed by 8 bases and J by 6 bases, leaving 14 bases between them. The CDR3 region has the DNA TGTGCCAGCTTAAGGCCCGGGAGTAATTCACCCCTCCACTTT. Residues: CASLRPGSNSPLHF.

This clonotype was detected many times. This rearrangement joins TRBV12-3 or TRBV12-4 to TRBJ2-1; D uncertain. With 1 base removed from V and 7 bases from J, the gap between germline ends came to 8 bases. This CDR3 has 13 amino acids. The CDR3 protein is CASSLEAENEQFF. In DNA, the CDR3 is TGTGCCAGCAGTTTAGAGGCCGAAAATGAGCAGTTCTTC.

This clonotype appeared a few times. The chain combines TRBV14 with TRBJ2-2; the D gene could be TRBD1 or TRBD2 (6 bases each). The V gene's germline CDR1 is SGHDN and CDR2 FVKESK. CDR3 length: 15 residues. Trimming pared 6 bases from V and 7 bases from J, leaving 18 bases between. CDR3 DNA: TGTGCCAGCAGTCAATCGGGGGCCCGGAGCGGGGAGCTGTTTTTT. Amino acids: CASSQSGARSGELFF.

This clonotype was counted at least ten times. The chain recombines TRBV20-1 with TRBJ2-5; D could derive from TRBD1 or TRBD2 (6 bases each). The CDR3 is 14 residues long. Germline CDR1 DFQATT, CDR2 SNEGSKA (reference sequence). V lost 5 bases and J lost 5, with 18 bases in between. CDR3 coding DNA: TGCAGTGCTGGAGGGGGACGGGATGGGGAGACCCAGTACTTC. Translation: CSAGGGRDGETQYF.

This clonotype appeared many times. The V gene is TRBV7-2, the J gene TRBJ2-7; TRBD1 matches 10 bases. The J segment lost 4 bases and the V segment lost 5 bases, leaving 5 bases of the junction unmatched. The CDR3 runs 14 residues. Germline V CDR1 and CDR2: SGHTA, FQGNSA. The CDR3 region has the DNA TGTGCCAGCAGCGGGGGACAGGGGCCTTACGAGCAGTACTTC. The encoded protein is CASSGGQGPYEQYF.

At least ten counts were recorded for this clonotype. The chain couples TRBV7-9 to TRBJ2-1; 15 bases are shared with TRBD2. V shed 3 bases, J shed 11 bases, and the junction held 14 bases outside the gene matches. Per the germline V gene, CDR1 is SEHNR and CDR2 is FQNEAQ (reference sequence). The CDR3 spans 18 residues. Here the CDR3 DNA reads TGTGCCAGCAGCTTTACCCCGTCGGGACTAGCGGGAGGTGCGAAGCAGTTCTTC. Its protein product is CASSFTPSGLAGGAKQFF.